This T cell receptor beta chain comes out of a study of T cells in Graves' hyperthyroidism and ophthalmopathy. Study-level points and caveats: Ophthalmopathy was predicted by the model a median of roughly 6.6 months ahead of onset.

TCR beta CDR3 regions were amplified from RNA. When the TCR CDR3 underwent first-round RT-PCR, the HTBI primer set was used. Using its own MiXCR run on the multiplex PCR reads, TCRdb lists one record per CDR3 protein. The sample has about 380,000 distinct CDR3 sequences; approximately 17% are singletons. In the ophthalmopathy cohort, Clinical Activity Score was at least 3, NOSPECS grade at least 4, and duration under 3 months. A patient was excluded if there was uncontrolled infection, other autoimmune disease, pregnancy or lactation. PBMCs stemmed from less than 13 ml fresh peripheral blood. The CDR3 is made up of 15 amino acids. V was clipped by 1 base and J by 4 bases; unmatched bases: 6. Germline assignment: CDR1 LGHDT and CDR2 YNNKEL (reference sequence). The sample holds many counts of this clonotype. Its antigen is unknown.

The clonotype was recovered from a man aged 18 to 29 with Graves' ophthalmopathy. The chain joins TRBV3-1 to TRBJ2-5; 7 nucleotides align to TRBD1. The sequenced sample was blood. The CDR3 region has the DNA TGTGCCAGCAGCCAAGTTGTCACAGGGGTAGAGACCCAGTACTTC. Translating it yields CASSQVVTGVETQYF.